This T cell receptor (beta chain) was identified during a study of T cells after yellow fever vaccination. Looking at the study overall: Preparing low-cell-number fractions relied on SMART-Seq v4 Ultra Low Input.

This clonotype has only a few counts. Antigen: not known. By 5'RACE template switching, TCR cDNA was produced, with a universal primer site and UMIs added in the process. MiXCR, run by TCRdb on the 5' RACE reads, gives a single entry per CDR3 protein. The sample includes just under 600,000 distinct CDR3 sequences, roughly 14% of them seen just once. Overall study findings and caveats: Most primary-vaccination clones recurred post-booster (approximately 96% CD4, around 86% CD8).

J lost 8 bases, V lost 5 bases, and 8 bases had no gene match. The germline CDR1 and CDR2 sequences are MNHEY and SMNVEV (reference sequence). The CDR3 contains 15 residues. This TCR derives from a man aged 25-40 years who received the YFV17D yellow fever vaccine. The V gene is TRBV27, the J gene TRBJ2-1; TRBD1 matches 11 bases. The input for sequencing was PBMCs, taken on the day of the yellow fever booster vaccination. CDR3 nucleotide sequence: TGTGCCAGCAGTATACTAGGACAGGGGGCCTATGAGCAGTTCTTC. It yields the protein CASSILGQGAYEQFF.